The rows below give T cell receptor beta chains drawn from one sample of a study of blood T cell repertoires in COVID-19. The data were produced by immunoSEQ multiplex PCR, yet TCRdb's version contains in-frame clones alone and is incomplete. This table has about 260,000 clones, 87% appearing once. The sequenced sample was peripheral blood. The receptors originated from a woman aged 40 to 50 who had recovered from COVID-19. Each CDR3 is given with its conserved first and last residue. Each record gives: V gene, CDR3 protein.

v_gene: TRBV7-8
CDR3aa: CASSSDRGLTEAFF

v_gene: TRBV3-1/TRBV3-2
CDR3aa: CASSQWQSGNTIYF

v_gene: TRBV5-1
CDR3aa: CASSLEGDNEQFF

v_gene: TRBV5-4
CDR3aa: CASSLEGDEQFF

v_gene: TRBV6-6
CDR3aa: CASRGQANTGELFF

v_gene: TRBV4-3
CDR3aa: CASSQAQGTHGYTF

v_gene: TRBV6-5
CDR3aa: CASSYGGEQYF

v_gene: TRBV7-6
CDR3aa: CASSLWARGNIQYF

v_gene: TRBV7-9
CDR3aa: CASRSGGAVETQYF

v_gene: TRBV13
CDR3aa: CASSLGTGNYGYTF

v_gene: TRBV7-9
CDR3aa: CASSLAGSDTNQPQHF

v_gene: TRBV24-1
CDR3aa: CATSDPRGHGETQYF

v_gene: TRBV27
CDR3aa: CASCLMYGSTNEKLFF

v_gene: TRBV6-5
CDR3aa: CASSYSTSGALRQFF

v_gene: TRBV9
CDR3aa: CASSSEGGGDLRNTDTQYF

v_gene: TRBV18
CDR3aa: CASSPGDSPEAFF

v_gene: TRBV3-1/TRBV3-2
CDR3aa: CASSPYNSPLHF

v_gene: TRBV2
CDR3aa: CASSPRTGLYEQYF

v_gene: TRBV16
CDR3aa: CASSQSMGAYNEQFF

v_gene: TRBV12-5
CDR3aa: CASGLPPRAQETQYF

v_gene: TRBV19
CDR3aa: CASSMGRYQPQHF

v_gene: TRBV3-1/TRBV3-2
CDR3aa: CASRADSSYNEQFF

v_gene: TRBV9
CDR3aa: CASSATGHAGNTIYF

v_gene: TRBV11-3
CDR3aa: CASSPGGASSGNTIYF

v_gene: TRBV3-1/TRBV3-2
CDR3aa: CASSSTDRVKETQYF

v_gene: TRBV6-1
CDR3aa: CASSEAGGTEAFF

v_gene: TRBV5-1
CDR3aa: CASSLAGIEQYF

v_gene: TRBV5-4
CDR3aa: CASRDRGYNEQFF

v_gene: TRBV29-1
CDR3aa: CSVEAAAGEKLFF

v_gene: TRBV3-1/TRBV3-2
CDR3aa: CASSLIPGGARGEQYF

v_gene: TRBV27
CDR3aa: CASSPDRGHTGELFF

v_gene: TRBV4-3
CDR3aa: CASSQVATGIGELFF

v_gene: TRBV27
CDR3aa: CASSLDSAGGVRWNTGELFF

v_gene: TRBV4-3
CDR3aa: CASSPDRVYGYTF

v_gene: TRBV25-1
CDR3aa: CASSLGGFMNTEAFF

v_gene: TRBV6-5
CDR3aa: CASSPTSGGVDEQFF

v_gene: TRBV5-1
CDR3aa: CASSPQGFYNSPLHF

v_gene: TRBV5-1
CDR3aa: CASSATQGPGDTIYF

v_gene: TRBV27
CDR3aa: CASSRLVRGGITDTQYF

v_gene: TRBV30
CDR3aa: CAWSTQGGYEQYF

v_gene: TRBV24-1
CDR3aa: CATSDSGTANTGELFF

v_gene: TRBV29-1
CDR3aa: CSAMWGGGYTF

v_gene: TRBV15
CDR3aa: CATSARDSSYEQYF

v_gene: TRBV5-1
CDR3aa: CASSLGALSGANVLTF

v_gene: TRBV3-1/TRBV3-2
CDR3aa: CASSQAGAGAFF